This T cell receptor (beta chain) originates from a study of blood T cell repertoires in COVID-19. Overall study context: There were acute and convalescent COVID-19 samples, and they came from the United States, Italy and Spain.

This clone has just a few counts. Trimming took 3 bases from V and 6 from J, leaving 17 bases between them. This CDR3 comprises 15 residues. The V gene's germline CDR1 is DFQATT and CDR2 SNEGSKA (reference sequence). As processed by the authors: Estimates of nucleated cell counts were drawn from the amplification of reference gene primers. Assay: immunoSEQ multiplex PCR; the TCRdb copy retains only in-frame clones and omits some. That table supplies the V and J calls and clone size; D and trimming were determined from the DNA. Of 180,000 or so clones listed, roughly 85% are singletons. The sample comprised peripheral blood. The clonotype originates from a man in his 60s with acute or convalescent COVID-19. The V gene is TRBV20-1, the J gene TRBJ2-2; D is perhaps TRBD2 (5 bases). The CDR3 protein is CSASYAGKVAGELFF. The CDR3 DNA is TGCAGTGCTAGTTACGCGGGTAAAGTCGCCGGGGAGCTGTTTTTT.